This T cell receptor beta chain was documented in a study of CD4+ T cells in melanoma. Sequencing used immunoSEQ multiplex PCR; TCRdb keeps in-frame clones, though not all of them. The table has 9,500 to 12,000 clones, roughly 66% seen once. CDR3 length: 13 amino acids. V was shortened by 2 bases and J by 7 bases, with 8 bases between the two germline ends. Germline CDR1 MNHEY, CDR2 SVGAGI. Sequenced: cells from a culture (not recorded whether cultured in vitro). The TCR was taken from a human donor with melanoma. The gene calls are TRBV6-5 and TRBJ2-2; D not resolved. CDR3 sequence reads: CASSYDGNGELFF. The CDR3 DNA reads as TGTGCCAGCAGTTACGACGGAAACGGGGAGCTGTTTTTT.